The table lists the clone carrying this TCR beta chain with many counts. The sample comes from a study of T-cell reconstitution after alpha-beta-depleted transplantation in children. Unique molecular identifiers were built into the TCRbeta library. One entry per CDR3 protein, called by TCRdb with MiXCR from the PCR reads. This sample yields roughly 180,000 distinct CDR3 sequences, of which 8.5% to 14% are seen a single time; around 13% belongs to the top ten. Deletions cut 1 base from V and 2 bases from J, with 3 bases between. Germline assignment: CDR1 MGHRA and CDR2 YSYEKL. The CDR3 sequence is 14 residues long.

Source: PBMCs, taken before TCRalphabeta/CD19-depleted stem cell transplant. The TCR was taken from a boy aged 2-9 years with acute myeloid leukemia, due to receive a stem cell transplant. The chain couples TRBV4-1 to TRBJ1-6; D gene ambiguous. The CDR3 sequence is CASSQATYNSPLHF. The DNA for the CDR3 is TGCGCCAGCAGCCAAGCCACCTATAATTCACCCCTCCACTTT.